This T cell receptor beta chain was recorded in a study of T cells in Graves' hyperthyroidism and ophthalmopathy. There are 16 residues in the CDR3. V was shortened by 5 bases and J by 5 bases, with 19 bases between the two germline ends. Per germline, CDR1 MNHNS and CDR2 SASEGT. The TCR beta CDR3 regions underwent amplification using RNA transcripts as the source. Initially, a first-round RT-PCR of the TCR CDR3 employed the HTBI primer set. Each CDR3 protein is one row after TCRdb ran MiXCR on the multiplex PCR reads. This table holds about 290,000 distinct CDR3 sequences, about an eighth found once.

The receptor's source is a woman in her thirties with Graves' hyperthyroidism that later progressed to Graves' ophthalmopathy. Sequencing was performed on blood. The chain employs TRBV6-1 and TRBJ2-1; a possible D gene is TRBD2 (6 bases). The CDR3 here is CASSRMSRRADNEQFF. CDR3 in DNA: TGTGCCAGCAGTCGAATGAGCAGGAGGGCCGACAATGAGCAGTTCTTC.